The 18 T cell receptor beta chains below were found in one sample sequenced in a study of PD-1 blockade in classical Hodgkin lymphoma. Profiling relied on immunoSEQ multiplex PCR, and the TCRdb table lists in-frame clones only, not all of them. Of 11,000 or so clones listed, about 68% are singletons. Every one of the patients relapsed after autologous stem cell transplantation (brentuximab vedotin exposure was variable). The sample here was peripheral blood mononuclear cells (PBMCs), taken at baseline. The receptors come from a human donor with classical Hodgkin lymphoma.

The chain employs TRBV5-6 and TRBJ2-7, with D perhaps matching TRBD2 (6 bases). Trimming cost V 3 bases and J 4 bases, with 8 bases left between them. This CDR3 has 12 residues. Germline V gives CDR1 SGHDT, CDR2 YYEEEE. CDR3 coding DNA: TGTGCCAGCAGCTACGGGGGTTACGAGCAGTACTTC. Protein product: CASSYGGYEQYF.

This clone was counted only a few times. The rearrangement uses TRBV7-8 and TRBJ1-1; 7 bases align to TRBD1. V lost 5 bases, J lost 3 bases, and 15 bases stayed unmatched. The CDR3 runs 17 residues. The germline gives CDR1 SGHVS, CDR2 FQNEAQ. This CDR3 is CASSVRDRLLLDTEAFF. CDR3 coding DNA: TGTGCCAGCAGCGTTAGGGACAGACTCTTATTGGACACTGAAGCTTTCTTT.

The chain is built from TRBV6-7 and TRBJ2-7; D is uncertain. TRBV6-7 is classed as an ORF, of uncertain function. The CDR3 length is 14 residues. V gave up 0 bases and J gave up 6 bases, with 12 bases separating them. The CDR3 DNA reads TGTGCCAGCAGTTACTCGGGTAGGGTCCCCGAGCAGTACGTC. Its protein product is CASSYSGRVPEQYV.

This clone turned up a few times. The CDR3 nucleotides read TGTGCCAGCAGCGACAGGGGGGACACTGAAGCTTTCTTT. This codes for CASSDRGDTEAFF. The V and J genes are TRBV7-2 and TRBJ1-1; 9 bases align to TRBD1. This CDR3 region has 13 residues. Germline-derived CDR1 and CDR2 are SGHTA and FQGNSA. V lost 5 bases to trimming and J lost 3 bases; unmatched junction nucleotides: 1.

By proportion, this clone is medium-sized (0.01 to 0.1%). This chain connects TRBV6-1 to TRBJ1-5; possibly TRBD1 for D (5 bases). Germline V gene lookup returns CDR1 MNHNS and CDR2 SASEGT. V was trimmed by 0 bases and J by 2 bases, leaving 8 bases between them. The CDR3 sequence is 15 residues long. The CDR3 sequence: CASSEAGRGNQPQHF. Written as DNA, the CDR3 is TGTGCCAGCAGTGAAGCGGGACGTGGCAATCAGCCCCAGCATTTT.

The genes are TRBV6-1 and TRBJ2-3; possible D gene TRBD2, 5 bases. The CDR3 runs 15 residues. V was clipped by 6 bases and J by 3 bases, with 16 bases between them. Germline CDR1 reads MNHNS; CDR2 reads SASEGT. The CDR3: CASSEGLIPTDTQYF. CDR3 bases: TGTGCCAGCAGCGAGGGTCTCATACCGACAGATACGCAGTATTTT.

The rearrangement links TRBV10-1 to TRBJ1-2, with a possible D match to TRBD1 (6 bases). Germline V gives CDR1 WNHNN, CDR2 SYGVQD (reference sequence). V lost 6 bases and J 4 bases, leaving 12 bases between the germline ends. The CDR3 runs 13 residues. CDR3: CASSADRRYGYTF. CDR3 sequence (DNA): TGCGCCAGCAGCGCAGACAGGCGCTATGGCTACACCTTC.

V usage is TRBV18 and J usage is TRBJ1-3, with TRBD1 matching over 8 bases. J gave up 1 base and V 5 bases, and 4 bases lay outside the gene matches. The germline V gene encodes CDR1 KGHSH and CDR2 LQKENI. This CDR3 has 15 residues. In DNA, the CDR3 is TGTGCCAGCTCAAGTGGACAGGGTTCTGGAAACACCATATATTTT. Its translation: CASSSGQGSGNTIYF.

This chain links TRBV5-6 with TRBJ1-2; 7 bases match TRBD1. The CDR3 has 13 amino acids. V shed 4 bases, J shed 6 bases, and the junction held 6 bases outside the gene matches. Germline-derived CDR1 and CDR2 are SGHDT and YYEEEE. The CDR3 DNA is TGTGCCAGCAGCCCGGGACAGCTTAATGGCTACACCTTC. This codes for CASSPGQLNGYTF.

The chain uses TRBV4-3 and TRBJ1-1; 7 bases fit TRBD1. CDR1 is LGHNA, CDR2 YSLEER, per germline. J gave up 3 bases and V 0 bases, and 10 bases lay outside the gene matches. This CDR3 has 17 residues. CDR3 amino acids: CASSQEFQQGLDTEAFF. In nucleotides, the CDR3 is TGCGCCAGCAGCCAAGAATTTCAACAGGGGTTGGACACTGAAGCTTTCTTT.

CDR3 in DNA: TGTGCCAGCAGTTTTGTTCCTACCACCGGGGAGCTGTTTTTT. Translating it yields CASSFVPTTGELFF. The rearrangement links TRBV28 to TRBJ2-2, with D uncertain. This CDR3 has 14 amino acids. The V gene's germline CDR1 is MDHEN and CDR2 SYDVKM. Deletions cut 3 bases from V and 4 bases from J, with 9 bases between.

This clone rates as medium-sized (0.01 to 0.1%). The V and J genes are TRBV27 and TRBJ2-4, with a tentative D call TRBD1 (5 bases). The CDR3 loop spans 13 amino acids. CDR1 and CDR2 (germline): MNHEY, SMNVEV (reference sequence). V lost 5 bases, J lost 4 bases, and 9 bases lay in between. The CDR3 bases are TGTGCCAGCAGTGCGACAGCGAAAAACATTCAGTACTTC. This gives the protein CASSATAKNIQYF.

The chain couples TRBV21-1 to TRBJ2-7. TRBV21-1 is reported as a pseudogene. The CDR3 has 15 amino acids. In DNA form, the CDR3 reads TGTGCCAGCAGCAAAAGGATAGGGGGGCAAGACGAGCAGTACTTC. This translates into CASSKRIGGQDEQYF.

The genes are TRBV5-1 and TRBJ1-3; possibly TRBD1 for D (6 bases). The CDR3 length is 14 residues. From germline, CDR1 is SGHRS and CDR2 YFSETQ. Trimming took 5 bases from V and 2 from J, leaving 11 bases between them. CDR3 nucleotide sequence: TGCGCCAGCAGGATACAGGGAGCTGGAAACACCATATATTTT. It specifies CASRIQGAGNTIYF.

The V call is TRBV28, the J call TRBJ2-7, with D uncertain. Germline values: CDR1 MDHEN, CDR2 SYDVKM. V was shortened by 5 bases and J by 2 bases, with 13 bases between the two germline ends. The CDR3 runs 14 residues. CDR3 loop: CASSPVTPAYEQYF. CDR3 bases: TGTGCCAGCAGTCCCGTGACACCGGCCTACGAGCAGTACTTC.

This chain's CDR3 is CASSLGSGFEKLFF. The CDR3 region has the DNA TGTGCCAGCAGCTTAGGGTCTGGGTTTGAAAAACTGTTTTTT. This chain connects TRBV7-2 to TRBJ1-4, with unresolved D. The CDR3 spans 14 residues. V was clipped by 1 base and J by 7 bases, with 10 bases between them. Germline CDR1 reads SGHTA; CDR2 reads FQGNSA.

This chain uses TRBV7-2 with TRBJ1-5; no clear D. This CDR3 is built from 15 residues. Per germline, CDR1 SGHTA and CDR2 FQGNSA. Between the trimmed V and J ends, which lost 4 bases and 0 bases, there was a span of 10 bases. This CDR3 reads CASSSGRNSNQPQHF. CDR3 nucleotide sequence: TGTGCCAGCAGCTCAGGACGTAATAGCAATCAGCCCCAGCATTTT.

The CDR3 reads CASGVGEDQPQHF. CDR3 coding DNA: TGTGCCAGCGGGGTTGGGGAAGATCAGCCCCAGCATTTT. The chain uses TRBV7-9 and TRBJ1-5; no reliable D call. The CDR3 consists of 13 residues. Germline CDR1 reads SEHNR; CDR2 reads FQNEAQ (reference sequence). V gave up 8 bases and J gave up 5 bases, with 13 bases separating them.